Following are 25 T cell receptor beta chains from one sample sequenced in a study of blood T cell repertoires in COVID-19. Sequenced by immunoSEQ multiplex PCR; TCRdb stores in-frame clones only, minus some. This sample has about 430,000 clones; roughly 90% occur once, and the top ten carry roughly 0.87%. Sequencing was carried out using peripheral blood. The receptors originated from a man aged 18-30 years with COVID-19, enrolled during active disease.

The V call is TRBV7-8, the J call TRBJ1-5, with TRBD1 matching over 8 bases. CDR1 is SGHVS and CDR2 is FQNEAQ in the germline V gene. This CDR3 is 18 amino acids long. The trim removed 6 bases at V and 0 bases at J, leaving 13 bases unmatched. Here the CDR3 reads CASRKTGTGLYSNQPQHF. CDR3 nucleotide sequence: TGTGCCAGCAGAAAAACCGGGACAGGACTCTATAGCAATCAGCCCCAGCATTTT.

V is TRBV6-1 and J is TRBJ1-2; 9 bases are shared with TRBD1. V shed 1 base and J 4 bases; nucleotides not matched to a gene: 10. Germline V gene lookup returns CDR1 MNHNS and CDR2 SASEGT. The CDR3 consists of 17 residues. In nucleotides, the CDR3 is TGTGCCAGCAGTGAAGGCGGGACAGGGAATTATATCTATGGCTACACCTTC. Amino acid sequence: CASSEGGTGNYIYGYTF.

V is TRBV19 and J is TRBJ2-1, with TRBD2 matching 7 bases. The CDR3 is 15 amino acids. V lost 6 bases to trimming and J lost 1 base; unmatched junction nucleotides: 6. Germline assignment: CDR1 LNHDA and CDR2 SQIVND (reference sequence). The CDR3 DNA reads TGTGCCAGTAGGGCAGGGAGGGCGTCCTACAATGAGCAGTTCTTC. It specifies CASRAGRASYNEQFF.

This chain joins TRBV11-2 and TRBJ2-2; D uncertain. V was shortened by 2 bases and J by 2 bases, with 6 bases between the two germline ends. This CDR3 region has 14 residues. Germline V lookup: CDR1 SGHAT, CDR2 FQNNGV. CDR3 sequence: CASSLTLNTGELFF. The DNA of the CDR3 is TGTGCCAGCAGCTTAACGCTAAACACCGGGGAGCTGTTTTTT.

V is TRBV21-1 and J is TRBJ2-3; the D call of TRBD2 is as the table states it, not checked on the DNA. TRBV21-1 represents a pseudogene. The CDR3 length is 18 residues. The CDR3 reads CASTRKRIRPLNTDTQYF. For the CDR3, the DNA is TGTGCCAGCACACGTAAGCGGATCCGGCCCCTAAACACAGATACGCAGTATTTT.

V and J are TRBV27 and TRBJ2-7, with 12 bases aligning to TRBD2. The CDR3 spans 14 residues. Germline loops: CDR1 MNHEY, CDR2 SMNVEV (reference sequence). V shed 8 bases, J shed 5 bases, and the junction held 7 bases outside the gene matches. CDR3: CASGTGTSGHEQYF. CDR3 DNA sequence: TGTGCCAGCGGTACCGGGACTAGCGGGCACGAGCAGTACTTC.

The rearrangement uses TRBV11-2 and TRBJ2-7, with D hard to call. Per germline, CDR1 SGHAT and CDR2 FQNNGV. Trimming removed 4 bases from V and 6 bases from J, with 13 bases in between. This CDR3 is built from 13 residues. CDR3 loop: CASSSNLQFEQYF. The CDR3 DNA follows: TGTGCCAGCAGCTCCAACCTACAGTTCGAGCAGTACTTC.

The genes are TRBV11-2 and TRBJ1-2, with unresolved D. Trimming took off 3 bases at V and 2 bases at J, with 7 bases between the two ends. This CDR3 contains 13 residues. CDR1 and CDR2 from the germline V gene are SGHAT and FQNNGV. The CDR3 reads CASSFGQNYGYTF. CDR3 nucleotide sequence: TGTGCCAGCAGCTTTGGTCAGAACTATGGCTACACCTTC.

This clone was recorded only once. CDR3 DNA: TGTGCCAGCAGCAGAGGACAGGGCGTATATGGCTACACCTTC. This gives the protein CASSRGQGVYGYTF. The rearrangement links TRBV5-5 to TRBJ1-2; TRBD1 agrees at 8 bases. Germline trimming cut 4 bases from V and 5 bases from J; bases unmatched to any gene: 7. Germline-derived CDR1 and CDR2 are SGHKS and YYEKEE (reference sequence). The CDR3 has 14 amino acids.

V usage is TRBV7-9 and J usage is TRBJ2-3, with TRBD1 matching over 7 bases. This CDR3 region has 14 residues. Germline CDR1 reads SEHNR; CDR2 reads FQNEAQ (reference sequence). V dropped 6 bases and J dropped 4; count of bases not matched to a gene: 7. This chain's CDR3 is CASSYTGVADTQYF. DNA of the CDR3: TGTGCCAGCAGTTATACAGGGGTGGCAGATACGCAGTATTTT.

The rearrangement uses TRBV6-5 and TRBJ1-1; the D is unclear. CDR1 is MNHEY and CDR2 is SVGAGI in the germline V gene. The ends were cut back, 2 bases at V and 0 bases at J, with 10 bases in the middle. The CDR3 runs 15 residues. The CDR3 reads CASSYGAGMNTEAFF. CDR3 in DNA: TGTGCCAGCAGTTACGGTGCGGGGATGAACACTGAAGCTTTCTTT.

The chain uses TRBV18 and TRBJ2-1; D is uncertain. This CDR3 has 14 residues. The V gene's germline CDR1 is KGHSH and CDR2 LQKENI. Trimming cost V 0 bases and J 8 bases, with 11 bases left between them. The CDR3 loop is CASSPPASPYEQFF. The CDR3 DNA follows: TGTGCCAGCTCACCACCGGCCAGTCCGTATGAGCAGTTCTTC. The variable domain in full, completed from reference TRBV18 and TRBJ2-1, reads NAGVMQNPRHLVRRRGQEARLRCSPMKGHSHVYWYRQLPEEGLKFMVYLQKENIIDESGMPKERFSAEFPKEGPSILRIQQVVRGDSAAYFCASSPPASPYEQFFGPGTRLTVL.

The chain links TRBV6-2 or TRBV6-3 to TRBJ2-7, with D uncertain. This CDR3 contains 13 residues. The germline V and J ends were trimmed by 5 bases and 3 bases, with 11 bases remaining between them. Germline CDR1 reads MNHEY; CDR2 reads SVGEGT. The CDR3 nucleotides are TGTGCCAGCAGTAGGCCGGGTGTCTACGAGCAGTACTTC. Its protein is CASSRPGVYEQYF.

The genes are TRBV2 and TRBJ2-7, with D perhaps TRBD1 (5 bases). The germline V gene has CDR1 SNHLY and CDR2 FYNNEI. The CDR3 has 17 amino acids. V was cut by 2 bases and J by 4 bases, with 21 bases left in between. For the CDR3, the DNA is TGTGCCAGCAGTGAAAGTCGGCAGGGCCCCAGATGGTACGAGCAGTACTTC. It is translated as CASSESRQGPRWYEQYF. The complete variable domain, with remaining parts taken from reference TRBV2 and TRBJ2-7, reads EPEVTQTPSHQVTQMGQEVILRCVPISNHLYFYWYRQILGQKVEFLVSFYNNEISEKSEIFDDQFSVERPDGSNFTLKIRSTKLEDSAMYFCASSESRQGPRWYEQYFGPGTRLTVT.

CDR3 DNA: TGTGCCAGCAGCTGGACAGGGGGAGCCTACGAGCAGTACTTC. This codes for CASSWTGGAYEQYF. V gene TRBV6-5 combines with J gene TRBJ2-7, with 10 bases that match TRBD1. The trim removed 6 bases at V and 2 bases at J, leaving 4 bases unmatched. The CDR3 spans 14 residues. The germline V gene encodes CDR1 MNHEY and CDR2 SVGAGI.

Only one count was recorded for this clone. The chain couples TRBV11-3 to TRBJ1-1, with D hard to call. Germline CDR1 reads SGHNT; CDR2 reads YENEEA. Deletions cut 1 base from V and 4 bases from J, with 4 bases between. There are 12 residues in the CDR3. In nucleotides, the CDR3 is TGTGCCAGCAGCTTAGGCGCCACTGAAGCTTTCTTT. It encodes CASSLGATEAFF. The entire variable domain, with the rest obtained from reference TRBV11-3 and TRBJ1-1, is as follows: EAGVVQSPRYKIIEKKQPVAFWCNPISGHNTLYWYLQNLGQGPELLIRYENEEAVDDSQLPKDRFSAERLKGVDSTLKIQPAELGDSAVYLCASSLGATEAFFGQGTRLTVV.

The rearrangement uses TRBV14 and TRBJ2-2, with 9 bases matching TRBD2. The CDR3 covers 16 residues. Trimming at V came to 2 bases and at J to 6 bases, leaving 7 bases not matched to a gene. Germline CDR1 SGHDN, CDR2 FVKESK. CDR3 DNA sequence: TGTGCCAGCAGCCAATTTTCCGGGACTAGCTCCGGGGAGCTGTTTTTT. This translates into CASSQFSGTSSGELFF. The full variable domain, its missing parts supplied by reference TRBV14 and TRBJ2-2, is EAGVTQFPSHSVIEKGQTVTLRCDPISGHDNLYWYRRVMGKEIKFLLHFVKESKQDESGMPNNRFLAERTGGTYSTLKVQPAELEDSGVYFCASSQFSGTSSGELFFGEGSRLTVL.

The chain carries TRBV29-1 and TRBJ2-2; 7 bases are a match to TRBD1. V shed 4 bases and J 5 bases; nucleotides not matched to a gene: 7. This CDR3 is built from 14 residues. CDR1 is SQVTM and CDR2 is ANQGSEA in the germline V gene. The CDR3 DNA is TGCAGCGTTGTGAAGGGGGCGCAAACCGGGGAGCTGTTTTTT. Translating gives CSVVKGAQTGELFF.

As DNA, the CDR3 is TGTGCCATCAGTTCGACAGTCTCTGGAAACACCATATATTTT. As protein: CAISSTVSGNTIYF. The chain is built from TRBV10-3 and TRBJ1-3, with D possibly being TRBD1 (5 bases). Germline V gene lookup returns CDR1 ENHRY and CDR2 SYGVKD. V was trimmed by 5 bases and J by 0 bases, leaving 8 bases between them. CDR3 size: 14 residues.

The rearrangement joins TRBV3-1 (or the pseudogene TRBV3-2) to TRBJ2-4; 9 bases are a match to TRBD1. The V and J ends lost 4 bases and 1 base, in that order; junction bases with no gene match: 5. The CDR3 sequence is 16 residues long. Germline CDR1 is LGHDT and CDR2 is YNNKEL (reference sequence). The CDR3 spells CASSPIGQGAKNIQYF. CDR3 bases: TGTGCCAGCAGCCCGATAGGACAGGGGGCCAAAAACATTCAGTACTTC.

This sequence joins TRBV11-2 and TRBJ2-3, with TRBD2 matching over 7 bases. V was pared by 4 bases and J by 2 bases, with 12 bases of the junction left unmatched. Germline CDR1 is SGHAT and CDR2 is FQNNGV. This CDR3 is built from 17 residues. The CDR3 spells CASSSVEAGIHTDTQYF. The CDR3 nucleotides read TGTGCCAGCAGCTCAGTGGAAGCGGGGATACACACAGATACGCAGTATTTT. Together with reference TRBV11-2 and TRBJ2-3, the CDR3 gives the full variable domain: EAGVAQSPRYKIIEKRQSVAFWCNPISGHATLYWYQQILGQGPKLLIQFQNNGVVDDSQLPKDRFSAERLKGVDSTLKIQPAKLEDSAVYLCASSSVEAGIHTDTQYFGPGTRLTVL.

V is TRBV18 and J is TRBJ2-5; 8 positions match TRBD2. Unmatched junction bases numbered 5, after V lost 5 bases and J lost 3 bases. CDR3 size: 14 residues. Germline V lookup: CDR1 KGHSH, CDR2 LQKENI. CDR3 bases: TGTGCCAGCTCATACGGGACTAGAGAAGAGACCCAGTACTTC. The encoded protein is CASSYGTREETQYF.

The rearrangement joins TRBV18 to TRBJ1-2; 10 nucleotides align to TRBD1. V was pared by 6 bases and J by 2 bases, with 0 bases of the junction left unmatched. This CDR3 spans 13 amino acids. Germline CDR1 KGHSH, CDR2 LQKENI. The CDR3 sequence is CASSGQGNYGYTF. The CDR3 bases are TGTGCCAGCTCGGGACAGGGGAACTATGGCTACACCTTC.

V and J are TRBV6-5 and TRBJ1-1; possible D gene TRBD1, 5 bases. The CDR3 has 13 amino acids. V lost 4 bases, J lost 1 base, and 7 bases lay in between. Germline V lookup: CDR1 MNHEY, CDR2 SVGAGI. CDR3 in amino acids: CASSFQGNTEAFF. The CDR3 DNA reads as TGTGCCAGCAGTTTCCAGGGGAACACTGAAGCTTTCTTT.

This chain links TRBV25-1 with TRBJ2-7, with 7 bases identical to TRBD2. CDR3 length: 11 amino acids. Germline assignment: CDR1 MGHDK and CDR2 SYGVNS. The CDR3, as DNA: TGTGCTACCGCTCGGGGGGTCGAGCAGTACTTC. It translates to CATARGVEQYF.